This T cell receptor beta chain was retrieved from a study of T cells after yellow fever vaccination. By 5'RACE template switching, TCR cDNA was produced, with a universal primer site and UMIs added in the process. TCRdb fed the 5' RACE reads into MiXCR, producing one record per CDR3 protein. The repertoire holds about 120,000 distinct CDR3 sequences, with 7.5% to 10% as singletons. Specimen: CD8+ T cells sorted from PBMCs, collected on the day of the yellow fever booster vaccination. The receptor was derived from a man between 18 and 29 years old who received the YFV17D yellow fever vaccine.

The CDR3 here is CASSVAPGQALRTEAFF. DNA of the CDR3: TGTGCCAGCAGTGTAGCCCCCGGACAGGCCCTGCGCACTGAAGCTTTCTTT. The chain links TRBV25-1 to TRBJ1-1, with 7 bases fitting TRBD1. The V gene's germline CDR1 is MGHDK and CDR2 SYGVNS. The CDR3 totals 17 residues. The J segment lost 4 bases and the V segment lost 4 bases, leaving 15 bases of the junction unmatched.